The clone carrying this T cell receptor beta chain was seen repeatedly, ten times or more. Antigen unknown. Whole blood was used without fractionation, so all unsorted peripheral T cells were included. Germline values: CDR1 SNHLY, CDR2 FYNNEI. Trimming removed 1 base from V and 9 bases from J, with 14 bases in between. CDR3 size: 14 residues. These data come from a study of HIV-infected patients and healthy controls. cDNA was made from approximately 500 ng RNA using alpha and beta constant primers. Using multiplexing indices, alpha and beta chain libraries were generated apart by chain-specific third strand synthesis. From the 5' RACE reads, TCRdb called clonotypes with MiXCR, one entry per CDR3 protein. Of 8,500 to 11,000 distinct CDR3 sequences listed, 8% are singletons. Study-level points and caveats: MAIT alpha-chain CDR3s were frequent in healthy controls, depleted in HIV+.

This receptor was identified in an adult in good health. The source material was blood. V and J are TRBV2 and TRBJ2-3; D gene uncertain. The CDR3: CASSEGTNVDTQYF. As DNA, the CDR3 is TGTGCCAGCAGTGAAGGAACAAATGTGGACACGCAGTATTTT. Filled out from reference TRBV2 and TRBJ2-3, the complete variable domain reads EPEVTQTPSHQVTQMGQEVILRCVPISNHLYFYWYRQILGQKVEFLVSFYNNEISEKSEIFDDQFSVERPDGSNFTLKIRSTKLEDSAMYFCASSEGTNVDTQYFGPGTRLTVL.